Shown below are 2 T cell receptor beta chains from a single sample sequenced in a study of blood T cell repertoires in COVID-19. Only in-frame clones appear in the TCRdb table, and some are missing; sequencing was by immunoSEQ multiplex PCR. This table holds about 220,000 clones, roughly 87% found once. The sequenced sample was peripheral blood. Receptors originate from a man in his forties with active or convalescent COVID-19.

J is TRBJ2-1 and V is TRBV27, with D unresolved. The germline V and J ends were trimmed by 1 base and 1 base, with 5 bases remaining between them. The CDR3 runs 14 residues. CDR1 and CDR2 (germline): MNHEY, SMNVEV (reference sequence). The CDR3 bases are TGTGCCAGCAGTTTATTTGAGTCCTACAATGAGCAGTTCTTC. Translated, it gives CASSLFESYNEQFF.

As DNA, the CDR3 is TGTGCCAGCACCCCGGGTAACGGGGGGGCTCGGTATTTT. Amino acids: CASTPGNGGARYF. This chain connects TRBV6-5 to TRBJ2-3; 8 bases agree with TRBD2. The V gene end was trimmed by 7 bases and the J gene end by 14 bases; junction bases not matched to a gene: 14. In germline, CDR1 is MNHEY, CDR2 SVGAGI. The CDR3 has 13 residues.